The T cell receptor beta chain described here comes from a study of T cell responses to AZD1222 COVID-19 vaccine (dated by TCRdb to the early 2020s). A note on the overall study: A total of roughly 240 trial participants underwent TCR sequencing, of whom some 210 received two doses of AZD1222 and some 26 received two doses of the MenACWY control vaccine. Trial participants were enrolled by age into subgroups of 18-55, 56-69 and 70-plus years, and around 150, 28 and 57 TCR-sequenced participants, respectively, were included in these subgroups.

Study-level results and caveats: Conclusions about previously exposed vaccinees are limited, since just six or seven AZD1222 recipients were seropositive for SARS-CoV-2 at baseline. The vaccine-associated CD4 TCRs covered the entire spike protein, and the dominant responses fell in regions 160-218 and 743-854. Because no day 14 peak-response samples were available, repertoires were characterized only after the peak T cell response. In the small 56-69-year group, the increase in depth fell short of significance, most likely because of low power. Spike-specific TCR breadth and depth rose significantly after two AZD1222 doses compared with day 0 and with MenACWY recipients. Participants were mostly white British, with more females than males. The authors suggested clonal diversity may have been underestimated. Reportedly, almost half of the unique spike-specific TCRs recognized epitopes lying outside the regions that are mutated in the B.1.351 and B.1.1.7 variants.

The CDR3 regions of human TCRbeta chains were analyzed by immunosequencing. The published analysis was carried out like this. Repertoire TCRs were checked for matches against a reference library of SARS-CoV-2-specific TCRs that had been generated using the MIRA antigen-specificity platform. Breadth meant the fraction of unique TCRs that were SARS-CoV-2-associated, whereas depth meant the fraction of total T cells that were SARS-CoV-2-associated. Using the MIRA data, every spike-specific TCR was mapped to the spike region that the TCR reacted to and assigned to either a CD4 or a CD8 class. Log10-transformed breadth and depth values were compared by one-way ANOVA with Sidak's multiple comparisons tests. Entries here come from immuneACCESS through TCRdb and include only in-frame sequences with V and J called. Some clones fail to appear in such tables; in the studies checked, an unresolved V gene covers under half of the shortfall, and the cause of the remainder is unknown. The V and J calls and the clone size are those of that table, but D and trimming were determined from the DNA. The sample table holds some 190,000 clones, of which approximately 94% were seen once. The ten largest clones capture about 1.5% of the sample.

The sample's time point label, decoded: about 28 days (+/-7) after the second vaccine dose. The treatment or condition label for this specimen denotes: meningococcal conjugate vaccine given as trial control. Vaccinee samples were obtained from the UK trials COV001 and COV002, which included a single-blind randomized controlled phase 2/3 trial of AZD1222 (ChAdOx1 nCoV-19) in healthy adults. Trial participant PBMC samples were collected at day 0 and day 28 after the second dose for TCRbeta chain sequencing. Points on this clone: Its antigen remains undetermined. No much larger clone is present one base from it, and per-base qualities are unavailable.

The germline V gene gives CDR1 as MDHEN and CDR2 as SYDVKM. Trimmed from V: 7 bases; trimmed from J: 6 bases; junction bases lacking a gene match: 9. The CDR3 measures 15 amino acids from cysteine to phenylalanine. Only the CDR3 portion is preserved as DNA: 45 bases, with reading frame beginning at the first base. The sequencing here drew on peripheral blood, taken 28 days after the second dose of the MenACWY control vaccine. This TCR came from an adult who received the MenACWY meningococcal vaccine as a control. Rearrangement joined TRBV28 to TRBJ1-6, and 7 junctional nucleotides match TRBD1. The nucleotide sequence is given as TGTGCCAGCACCCCCCAAGACAGGGCTAATTCACCCCTCCACTTT. Translated, this is CASTPQDRANSPLHF.